One and the same sample provided the 12 T cell receptor beta chains below, sequenced in a study of blood T cells in healthy people across ages. Using a J-beta primer mix together with a sample-barcoded 5' primer, a second PCR was run for 7 to 11 cycles. Using its own MiXCR run on the 5' RACE reads, TCRdb lists one record per CDR3 protein. The data hold roughly 800,000 distinct CDR3 sequences, with 25% observed a single time. These same data were also listed under a study on T cells of mothers and their children.

Sequencing input: blood. The receptors here all came from a boy between 10 and 17 years old in good health.

This clonotype was counted only a few times. This chain uses TRBV11-2 with TRBJ2-7; 9 nucleotides align to TRBD1. Per germline, CDR1 SGHAT and CDR2 FQNNGV. V shed 5 bases and J 2 bases; nucleotides not matched to a gene: 10. This CDR3 region has 16 residues. CDR3 protein: CASSPVGTGFTYEQYF. The CDR3 DNA reads TGTGCCAGCAGCCCGGTCGGGACAGGGTTTACCTACGAGCAGTACTTC.

This rearrangement joins TRBV7-9 to TRBJ2-3; 8 positions match TRBD1. The CDR3 totals 17 residues. CDR1 and CDR2 from the germline V gene are SEHNR and FQNEAQ (reference sequence). After removal of 5 bases from V and 2 bases from J, the junction contained 12 bases not matched to a gene. CDR3 residues: CASSKGQGKTTTDTQYF. The CDR3 DNA sequence: TGTGCCAGCAGCAAAGGACAGGGAAAAACCACCACAGATACGCAGTATTTT.

The chain couples TRBV20-1 to TRBJ2-3; 9 nucleotides line up with TRBD1. After removal of 6 bases from V and 4 bases from J, the junction contained 11 bases not matched to a gene. Germline CDR1 is DFQATT and CDR2 is SNEGSKA (reference sequence). This CDR3 is built from 15 residues. The CDR3 nucleotides read TGCAGTGCCCCGGCGGGGGACAGGGTGGCAGATACGCAGTATTTT. It specifies CSAPAGDRVADTQYF.

The V call is TRBV20-1, the J call TRBJ2-2; TRBD2 matches 9 bases. There are 13 residues in the CDR3. V was pared by 0 bases and J by 15 bases, with 8 bases of the junction left unmatched. Germline V gene data show CDR1 as DFQATT and CDR2 as SNEGSKA (reference sequence). CDR3 DNA: TGCAGTGCTAGAGATCCTCAGCGGGGGGTGATGTTTTTT. Translating it yields CSARDPQRGVMFF.

This clonotype was picked up a small number of times. The chain couples TRBV27 to TRBJ1-2; TRBD1 agrees at 8 bases. Per germline, CDR1 MNHEY and CDR2 SMNVEV (reference sequence). The CDR3 has 20 residues. V lost 6 bases and J lost 2; bases outside the gene matches: 23. CDR3 sequence (DNA): TGTGCCAGCAGCCCAGACAGGGGACCCGGTAAAGAGATGCGGAACTATGGCTACACCTTC. The encoded protein is CASSPDRGPGKEMRNYGYTF.

The V and J genes are TRBV11-2 and TRBJ2-1; 7 bases line up with TRBD1. The ends lost 11 bases at V and 1 base at J; junction bases unmatched: 8. The CDR3 runs to 14 residues. Germline CDR1 and CDR2: SGHAT and FQNNGV. CDR3: CAGKGAGSYNEQFF. Written as DNA, the CDR3 is TGTGCCGGGAAGGGGGCAGGGTCCTACAATGAGCAGTTCTTC.

This clonotype has more than one count but fewer than ten. The V gene is TRBV2, the J gene TRBJ2-3, with a tentative D call TRBD2 (5 bases). The length of the CDR3 is 16 residues. V was trimmed by 7 bases and J by 0 bases, leaving 17 bases between them. CDR1 and CDR2 from the germline V gene are SNHLY and FYNNEI. The CDR3 loop is CASTREHAFSTDTQYF. The CDR3, as DNA: TGTGCCAGCACTCGGGAACACGCATTTAGCACAGATACGCAGTATTTT.

This clonotype was found a few times. This chain uses TRBV28 with TRBJ2-7; D is unclear. Germline CDR1 reads MDHEN; CDR2 reads SYDVKM. The CDR3 is made up of 12 amino acids. V shed 3 bases and J shed 6 bases, with 9 bases lying between them. In nucleotides, the CDR3 is TGTGCCAGCAGTTTGGGTGGTTTCGAGCAGTACTTC. It translates to CASSLGGFEQYF.

This clonotype was picked up a small number of times. The V call is TRBV28, the J call TRBJ1-2; D gene uncertain. V lost 2 bases and J 5 bases, leaving 12 bases between the germline ends. Germline assignment: CDR1 MDHEN and CDR2 SYDVKM. The CDR3 runs 14 residues. CDR3 sequence (DNA): TGTGCCAGCAGTTTACCTGACCTGTGGTATGGCTACACCTTC. Translated: CASSLPDLWYGYTF.

The chain is built from TRBV9 and TRBJ2-4; D is possibly TRBD1 or TRBD2 (6 bases each). Between the trimmed V and J ends, which lost 3 bases and 1 base, there was a span of 14 bases. CDR3 length equals 16 residues. The germline V gene has CDR1 SGDLS and CDR2 YYNGEE. The CDR3 region is CASSASVGGAKNIQYF. In DNA form, the CDR3 reads TGTGCCAGCAGCGCGAGCGTAGGGGGGGCCAAAAACATTCAGTACTTC. The full variable domain, its missing parts supplied by reference TRBV9 and TRBJ2-4, is DSGVTQTPKHLITATGQRVTLRCSPRSGDLSVYWYQQSLDQGLQFLIQYYNGEERAKGNILERFSAQQFPDLHSELNLSSLELGDSALYFCASSASVGGAKNIQYFGAGTRLSVL.

This clonotype was detected only a few times. This chain links TRBV5-1 with TRBJ2-7, with 7 bases aligning to TRBD2. The length of the CDR3 is 15 residues. The germline V gene encodes CDR1 SGHRS and CDR2 YFSETQ. V dropped 0 bases and J dropped 2; count of bases not matched to a gene: 5. CDR3 sequence (DNA): TGCGCCAGCAGCTTGGGACCCGGGACTACCTACGAGCAGTACTTC. It encodes CASSLGPGTTYEQYF.

This clonotype has at least ten counts. The chain uses TRBV30 and TRBJ2-7; D gene ambiguous. Germline V gene data show CDR1 as GTSNPN and CDR2 as SVGIG (reference sequence). The CDR3 is 13 amino acids. V was pared by 3 bases and J by 4 bases, with 13 bases between. CDR3 bases: TGTGCCTGGAGGAGAGGTAGCTTGTACGAGCAGTACTTC. Encoded protein: CAWRRGSLYEQYF.